A single sample gave rise to the 6 T cell receptor beta chains below, sequenced in a study of OX40 agonist ivuxolimab in advanced cancers. Libraries were made using the immunoSEQ multiplex PCR assay. TCRdb holds this immuneACCESS table with in-frame rearrangements only. Some clones are missing; in checked studies, unresolved V genes explain under half, and the rest has no known cause. Present in this sample are 45,000 to 50,000 clones, 88% of which were seen just once. The biggest ten clones account for just under 8% of the sample. Material: CD4+ or CD8+ T cells sorted from blood, obtained in a trial of the OX40 agonist ivuxolimab. These TCRs come from an adult with an advanced solid tumor such as melanoma, head and neck, liver or kidney cancer.

The rearrangement links TRBV19 to TRBJ2-3; 9 bases are shared with TRBD2. Per the germline V gene, CDR1 is LNHDA and CDR2 is SQIVND (reference sequence). The CDR3 totals 15 residues. Germline trimming cut 1 base from V and 1 base from J; bases unmatched to any gene: 0. The CDR3 protein is CASSIGTSGTDTQYF. The DNA of the CDR3 is TGTGCCAGTAGTATAGGGACTAGCGGCACAGATACGCAGTATTTT.

This clone was detected once. The chain uses TRBV7-3 and TRBJ2-3; D uncertain. This CDR3 comprises 13 residues. The V end lost 7 bases, the J end lost 1 base, and 9 bases lay between the germline ends. Germline loops: CDR1 SGHTA, CDR2 FQGTGA. The CDR3 spells CASTVTGTDTQYF. The CDR3, as DNA: TGTGCCAGCACGGTTACGGGCACAGATACGCAGTATTTT.

The genes are TRBV5-1 and TRBJ2-3; 16 nucleotides agree with TRBD2. Trimming at V came to 4 bases and at J to 5 bases, leaving 4 bases not matched to a gene. The CDR3 is 16 residues long. Germline CDR1 and CDR2: SGHRS and YFSETQ. The CDR3 bases are TGCGCCAGCAGCGGGGGACTAGCGGGAGGGTTAGATACGCAGTATTTT. Translated: CASSGGLAGGLDTQYF.

The rearrangement links TRBV4-2 to TRBJ2-7, with TRBD1 identical over 8 bases. Per germline, CDR1 LGHNA and CDR2 YNFKEQ. The CDR3 has 13 residues. Trimming at V came to 5 bases and at J to 5 bases, leaving 5 bases not matched to a gene. The chain's CDR3 is CASSLDRAHEQYF. CDR3 nucleotide sequence: TGTGCCAGCAGCTTGGACAGGGCCCACGAGCAGTACTTC.

The CDR3 DNA reads TGTGCCAGCAGAAACGGACTAGCGAGAGGGCCCTACGAGCAGTACTTC. Its translation: CASRNGLARGPYEQYF. The V gene is TRBV11-1, the J gene TRBJ2-7, with TRBD2 identical over 9 bases. Germline CDR1 SGHAT, CDR2 FQDESV (reference sequence). The CDR3 has 16 residues. Trimming cost V 6 bases and J 2 bases; bases outside gene matches: 11.

In nucleotides, the CDR3 is TGTGCCAGCAGCCTAACCCGGTGGGAAAGAACGCAGTATTTT. Its protein is CASSLTRWERTQYF. The chain links TRBV28 to TRBJ2-3; D unresolved. Germline V gene sequence: CDR1 MDHEN, CDR2 SYDVKM. The CDR3 extends over 14 amino acids. Between the trimmed V and J ends, which lost 6 bases and 9 bases, there was a span of 19 bases.